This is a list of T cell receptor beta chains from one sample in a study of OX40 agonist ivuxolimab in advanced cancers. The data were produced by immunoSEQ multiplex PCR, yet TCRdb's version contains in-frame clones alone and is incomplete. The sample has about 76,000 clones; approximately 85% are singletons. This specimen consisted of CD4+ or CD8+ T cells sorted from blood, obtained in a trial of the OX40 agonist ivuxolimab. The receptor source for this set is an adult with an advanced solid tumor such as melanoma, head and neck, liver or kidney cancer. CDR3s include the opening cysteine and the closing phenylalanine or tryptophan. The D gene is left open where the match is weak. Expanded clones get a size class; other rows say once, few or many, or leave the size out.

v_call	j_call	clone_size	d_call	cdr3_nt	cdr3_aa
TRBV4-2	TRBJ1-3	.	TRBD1	TGTGCCAGCAGCTCAGACAGGGGCCACTCTGGAAACACCATATATTTT	CASSSDRGHSGNTIYF
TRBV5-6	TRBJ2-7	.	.	TGTGCCAGCAGCTTTCGGTCGGGGGCCGGCTACGAGCAGTACTTC	CASSFRSGAGYEQYF
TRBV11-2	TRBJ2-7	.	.	TGTGCCAGCAGCTATACCTTATCACAGGACTACGAGCAGTACTTC	CASSYTLSQDYEQYF
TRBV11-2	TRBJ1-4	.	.	TGTGCCAGCAGCCCCGCACAGTCAGCTAATGAAAAACTGTTTTTT	CASSPAQSANEKLFF
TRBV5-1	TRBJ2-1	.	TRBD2	TGCGCCAGCAGCCCGGCGGGGGGCTCCTACAATGAGCAGTTCTTC	CASSPAGGSYNEQFF
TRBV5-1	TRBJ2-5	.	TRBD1	TGCGCCAGCAGCTCGCAACAGGGGAAGGGAGAGACCCAGTACTTC	CASSSQQGKGETQYF
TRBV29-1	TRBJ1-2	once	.	TGCAGCGTTGAAGAAAACTATGGCTACACCTTC	CSVEENYGYTF
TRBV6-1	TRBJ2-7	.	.	TGTGCCAGCAGCGGACACTACTACGAGCAGTACTTC	CASSGHYYEQYF
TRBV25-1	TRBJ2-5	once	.	TGTGCCAGCAGTGAATATACGGGGGGCTCCAAAGAGACCCAGTACTTC	CASSEYTGGSKETQYF
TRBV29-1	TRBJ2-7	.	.	TGCAGCGTTGACGGGCTCGGGGGATACGAGCAGTACTTC	CSVDGLGGYEQYF
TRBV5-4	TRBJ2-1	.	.	TGTGCCAGCAGCTTGGGGCTCAGGGACAATGAGCAGTTCTTC	CASSLGLRDNEQFF
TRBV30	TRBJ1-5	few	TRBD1	TGTGCCTATGAAGGGGGCGGCGGACAGCCCCAGCATTTT	CAYEGGGGQPQHF
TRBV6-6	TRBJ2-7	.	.	TGTGCCACCGCCGAGAGGTTATTAGGGATCTACGAGCAGTACTTC	CATAERLLGIYEQYF
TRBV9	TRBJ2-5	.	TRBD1	TGTGCCAGCAGCGTGGCAGACAGGGGACAAGAGACCCAGTACTTC	CASSVADRGQETQYF
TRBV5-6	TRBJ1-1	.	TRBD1	TGTGCCAGCAGTCGCGACAGGGGATCCTGGAACACTGAAGCTTTCTTT	CASSRDRGSWNTEAFF
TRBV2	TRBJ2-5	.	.	TGTGCCAGCAGTGAAGGGGGGGGGCAGAACACCGAGACCCAGTACTTC	CASSEGGGQNTETQYF
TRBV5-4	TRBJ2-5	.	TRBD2	TGTGCCAGCAGCTTGGCTTTAGTGGTAGCGGGCCAAGAGACCCAGTACTTC	CASSLALVVAGQETQYF
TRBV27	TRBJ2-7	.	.	TGTGCCAGCAGTTCTGACTTCCTGAGCTCCTACGAGCAGTACTTC	CASSSDFLSSYEQYF
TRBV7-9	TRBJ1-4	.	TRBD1	TGTGCCAGCAGCTTACGGACAGGGGGCAGTGAAAAACTGTTTTTT	CASSLRTGGSEKLFF
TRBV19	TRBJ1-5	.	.	TGTGCCAGTAGTGAACTAAATCAGCCCCAGCATTTT	CASSELNQPQHF
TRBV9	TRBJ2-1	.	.	TGTGCCAGCAGCGCGGCGGGAATTTACAATGAGCAGTTCTTC	CASSAAGIYNEQFF
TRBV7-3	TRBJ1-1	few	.	TGTGCCAGCAGGTCAGTTGAGGGCAGTGAAGCTTTCTTT	CASRSVEGSEAFF
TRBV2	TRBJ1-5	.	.	TGTGCCAGCAGCCCCTCCTCGACATCTCAGCCCCAGCATTTT	CASSPSSTSQPQHF
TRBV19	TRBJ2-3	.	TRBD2	TGTGCCAGTAGTATTCGTAGCGGGGCGGATACGCAGTATTTT	CASSIRSGADTQYF
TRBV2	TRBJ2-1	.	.	TGTGCCAGCAGTGAGAACCCTTATGAGCAGTTCTTC	CASSENPYEQFF
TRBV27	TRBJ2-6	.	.	TGTGCCAGCAGCTCTCCCGCCCGGAGGGGCGCGGGTTCTGGGGCCAACGTCCTGACTTTC	CASSSPARRGAGSGANVLTF
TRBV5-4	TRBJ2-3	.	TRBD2	TGTGCCAGCAGCTTCGGCGGGGGGGCCACAGATACGCAGTATTTT	CASSFGGGATDTQYF
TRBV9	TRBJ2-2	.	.	TGTGCCAGCAGCGTAGCTGGGGTCGGGACCGGGGAGCTGTTTTTT	CASSVAGVGTGELFF
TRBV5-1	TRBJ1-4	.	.	TGCGCCAGCAGCCCGGCGACAGTTAATGAAAAACTGTTTTTT	CASSPATVNEKLFF
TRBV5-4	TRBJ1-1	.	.	TGTGCCAGCAGGGGAATCCTGAACACTGAAGCTTTCTTT	CASRGILNTEAFF
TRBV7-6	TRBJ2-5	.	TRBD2	TGTGCCAGCAGCCCACTGACTAGCGGCCAAGGAATCCAGTACTTC	CASSPLTSGQGIQYF
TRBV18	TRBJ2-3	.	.	TGTGCCAGCTCACCACCGGCGGCAGGACTGTTAGGGACGCAGTATTTT	CASSPPAAGLLGTQYF
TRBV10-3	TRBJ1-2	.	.	TGTGCCATCGGGGGGCAGACAGGTGGGAACACCTTC	CAIGGQTGGNTF
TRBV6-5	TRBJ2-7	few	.	TGTGCCAGCAGTCTCCGGGGGCGTGGGGAGCAGTACTTC	CASSLRGRGEQYF
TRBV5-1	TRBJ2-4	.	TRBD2	TGCGCCAGCATGGCAGCGGGGGGTGAAAACATTCAGTACTTC	CASMAAGGENIQYF
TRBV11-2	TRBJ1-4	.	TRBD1	TGTGCCAGCAGTTCTTGGCAGGGGGGCGAAAAACTGTTTTTT	CASSSWQGGEKLFF
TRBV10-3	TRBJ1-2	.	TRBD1	TGTGCCGCCGAGGGAAATGGGGACAGGGGGCTTGGCTACACCTTC	CAAEGNGDRGLGYTF
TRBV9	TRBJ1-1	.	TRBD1	TGCGCCAGCAGCCCCCGGACAGGCTGGGGGGACACTGAAGCTTTCTTT	CASSPRTGWGDTEAFF
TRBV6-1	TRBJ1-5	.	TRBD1	TGTGCCAGCAGTGAAGCTGGACAGGGGGTAAAGCCCCAGCATTTT	CASSEAGQGVKPQHF
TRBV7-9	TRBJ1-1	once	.	TGTGCCAGCAGCTCAACGGGGACTGAAGCTTTCTTT	CASSSTGTEAFF